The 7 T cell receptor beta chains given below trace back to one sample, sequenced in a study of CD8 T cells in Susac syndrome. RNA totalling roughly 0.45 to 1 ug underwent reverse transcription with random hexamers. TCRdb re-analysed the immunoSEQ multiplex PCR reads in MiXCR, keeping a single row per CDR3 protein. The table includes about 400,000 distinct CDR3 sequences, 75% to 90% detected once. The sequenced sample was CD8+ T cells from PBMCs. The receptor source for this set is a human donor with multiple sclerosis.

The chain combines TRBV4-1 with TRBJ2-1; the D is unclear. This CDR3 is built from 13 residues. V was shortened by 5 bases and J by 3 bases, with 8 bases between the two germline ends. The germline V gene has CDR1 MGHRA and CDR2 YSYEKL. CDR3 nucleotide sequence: TGCGCCAGCAGCTTTAGACGCTACAATGAGCAGTTCTTC. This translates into CASSFRRYNEQFF.

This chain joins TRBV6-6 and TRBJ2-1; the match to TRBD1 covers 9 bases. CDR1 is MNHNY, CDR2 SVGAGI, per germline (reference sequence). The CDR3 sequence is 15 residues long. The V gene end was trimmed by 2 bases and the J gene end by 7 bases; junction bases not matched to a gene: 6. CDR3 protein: CASSYGQGSVNEQFF. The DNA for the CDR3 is TGTGCCAGCAGTTACGGACAGGGGTCAGTGAATGAGCAGTTCTTC.

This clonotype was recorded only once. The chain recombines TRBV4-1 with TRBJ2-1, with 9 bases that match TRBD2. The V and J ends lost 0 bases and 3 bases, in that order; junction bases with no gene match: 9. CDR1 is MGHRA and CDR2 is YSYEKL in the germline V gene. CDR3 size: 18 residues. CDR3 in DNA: TGCGCCAGCAGCCAAGAGTCCCTAGCGGGAACAAACTACAATGAGCAGTTCTTC. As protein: CASSQESLAGTNYNEQFF.

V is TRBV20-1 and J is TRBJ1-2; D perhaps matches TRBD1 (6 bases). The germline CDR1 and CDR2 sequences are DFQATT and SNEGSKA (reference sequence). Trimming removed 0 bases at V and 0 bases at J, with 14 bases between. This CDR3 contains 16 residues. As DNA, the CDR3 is TGCAGTGCTAGAGATAGTCAGGGGTCAGCTAACTATGGCTACACCTTC. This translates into CSARDSQGSANYGYTF.

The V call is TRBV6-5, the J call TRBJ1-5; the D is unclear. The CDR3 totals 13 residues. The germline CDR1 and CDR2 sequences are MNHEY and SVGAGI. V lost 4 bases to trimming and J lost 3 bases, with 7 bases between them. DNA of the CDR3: TGTGCCAGCAGTTGGAGCGACAATCAGCCCCAGCATTTT. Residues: CASSWSDNQPQHF.

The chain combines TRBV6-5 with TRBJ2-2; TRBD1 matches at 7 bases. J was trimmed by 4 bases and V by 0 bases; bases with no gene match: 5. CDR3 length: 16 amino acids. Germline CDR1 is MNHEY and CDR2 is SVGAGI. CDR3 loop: CASSYSGQLGTGELFF. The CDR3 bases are TGTGCCAGCAGTTACTCGGGACAGCTGGGCACCGGGGAGCTGTTTTTT.

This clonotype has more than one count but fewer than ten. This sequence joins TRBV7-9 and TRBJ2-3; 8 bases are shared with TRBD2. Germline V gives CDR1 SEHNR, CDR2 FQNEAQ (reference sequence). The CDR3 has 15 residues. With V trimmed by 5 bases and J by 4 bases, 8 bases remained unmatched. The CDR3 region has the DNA TGTGCCAGCAGCGCGAAACTAGCGGACTCAGATACGCAGTATTTT. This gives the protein CASSAKLADSDTQYF.